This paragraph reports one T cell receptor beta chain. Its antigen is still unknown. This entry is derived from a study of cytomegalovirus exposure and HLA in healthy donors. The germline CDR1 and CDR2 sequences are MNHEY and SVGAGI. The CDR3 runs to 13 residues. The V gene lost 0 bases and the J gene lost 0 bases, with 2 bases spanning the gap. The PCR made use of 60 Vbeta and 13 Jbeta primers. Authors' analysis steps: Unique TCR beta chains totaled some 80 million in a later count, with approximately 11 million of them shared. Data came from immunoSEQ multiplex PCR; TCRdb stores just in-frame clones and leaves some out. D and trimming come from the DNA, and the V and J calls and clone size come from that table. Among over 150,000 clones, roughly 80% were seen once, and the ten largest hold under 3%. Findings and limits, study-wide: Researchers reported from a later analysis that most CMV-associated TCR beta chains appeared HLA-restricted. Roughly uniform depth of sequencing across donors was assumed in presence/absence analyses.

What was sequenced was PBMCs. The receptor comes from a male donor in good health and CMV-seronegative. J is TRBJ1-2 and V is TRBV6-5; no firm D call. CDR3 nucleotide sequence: TGTGCCAGCAGTTACTCTACTAACTATGGCTACACCTTC. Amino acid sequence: CASSYSTNYGYTF.